A single sample gave rise to the 9 T cell receptor beta chains below, sequenced in a study of blood T cell repertoires in COVID-19. Sequencing was performed with immunoSEQ multiplex PCR; in TCRdb, only in-frame clones are kept and a portion is missing. The data contain some 75,000 clones, 75% to 95% of them singletons. What was sequenced was peripheral blood. These receptors were taken from a human donor in a cohort sampled during active COVID-19.

V and J are TRBV15 and TRBJ2-7; 8 positions match TRBD2. This CDR3 comprises 15 residues. Germline assignment: CDR1 LNHNV and CDR2 YYDKDF (reference sequence). Unmatched junction bases numbered 6, after V lost 5 bases and J lost 0 bases. The CDR3 nucleotides are TGTGCCACCAGCCGGGGGGGGAGTCCCTCCTACGAGCAGTACTTC. Residues: CATSRGGSPSYEQYF.

In DNA, the CDR3 is TGTGCCAGCAGCAAAAACCAGGGGGATAACTATGGCTACACCTTC. This gives the protein CASSKNQGDNYGYTF. V gene TRBV21-1 combines with J gene TRBJ1-2; the table's D call of TRBD1 was not tested on the DNA. TRBV21-1 is reported as a pseudogene. The length of the CDR3 is 15 residues.

The chain uses TRBV11-3 and TRBJ1-6; D gene unclear. The germline V and J ends were trimmed by 0 bases and 8 bases, with 5 bases remaining between them. The V gene's germline CDR1 is SGHNT and CDR2 YENEEA. This CDR3 is 13 amino acids long. CDR3 sequence reads: CASSLEEDSPLHF. The CDR3 DNA sequence: TGTGCCAGCAGCTTAGAAGAGGATTCACCCCTCCACTTT.

The chain joins TRBV6-5 to TRBJ2-7; TRBD1 aligns across 7 bases. The CDR3 contains 13 residues. V was pared by 8 bases and J by 3 bases, with 7 bases of the junction left unmatched. Germline V gene lookup returns CDR1 MNHEY and CDR2 SVGAGI. CDR3 coding DNA: TGTGCCAGCGGACAGGCCCTAGACTACGAGCAGTACTTC. Protein: CASGQALDYEQYF.

V is TRBV6-2 or TRBV6-3 and J is TRBJ2-1, with D possibly being TRBD2 (5 bases). Deletions cut 5 bases from V and 10 bases from J, with 9 bases between. The germline CDR1 and CDR2 sequences are MNHEY and SVGEGT. The CDR3 extends over 11 amino acids. The CDR3: CASSLALEQFF. Written as DNA, the CDR3 is TGTGCCAGCAGTCTAGCCCTCGAGCAGTTCTTC.

The V gene is TRBV10-3, the J gene TRBJ1-3; 10 nucleotides match TRBD1. The CDR3 length is 15 residues. Germline V gives CDR1 ENHRY, CDR2 SYGVKD. J was trimmed by 1 base and V by 10 bases; bases with no gene match: 7. CDR3 protein: CATRGQGLSGNTIYF. The CDR3 DNA reads TGTGCCACCAGGGGACAGGGGTTGTCTGGAAACACCATATATTTT.

The rearrangement uses TRBV7-9 and TRBJ1-1; possibly TRBD1 for D (5 bases). The CDR3 runs to 15 residues. V lost 1 base to trimming and J lost 4 bases, with 13 bases between them. Germline values: CDR1 SEHNR, CDR2 FQNEAQ (reference sequence). The CDR3 protein is CASSLVEGMSTEAFF. Here the CDR3 DNA reads TGTGCCAGCAGCTTAGTGGAGGGGATGAGCACTGAAGCTTTCTTT.

The V call is TRBV2, the J call TRBJ2-3; possible D gene TRBD2, 5 bases. With 10 bases removed from V and 2 bases from J, the gap between germline ends came to 16 bases. Germline values: CDR1 SNHLY, CDR2 FYNNEI. The CDR3 sequence is 14 residues long. CDR3 DNA sequence: TGTGCCACCCCATTCGGGGTGAACACAGATACGCAGTATTTT. Its translation is CATPFGVNTDTQYF.

The J gene is TRBJ1-5, the V gene TRBV12-3 or TRBV12-4, with D possibly matching TRBD1 (6 bases). V lost 6 bases and J lost 7, with 13 bases in between. The CDR3 sequence is 13 residues long. The CDR3 region has the DNA TGTGCCAGCAGCTACAGGGTGGGGCAGCCCCAGCATTTT. Protein sequence: CASSYRVGQPQHF.